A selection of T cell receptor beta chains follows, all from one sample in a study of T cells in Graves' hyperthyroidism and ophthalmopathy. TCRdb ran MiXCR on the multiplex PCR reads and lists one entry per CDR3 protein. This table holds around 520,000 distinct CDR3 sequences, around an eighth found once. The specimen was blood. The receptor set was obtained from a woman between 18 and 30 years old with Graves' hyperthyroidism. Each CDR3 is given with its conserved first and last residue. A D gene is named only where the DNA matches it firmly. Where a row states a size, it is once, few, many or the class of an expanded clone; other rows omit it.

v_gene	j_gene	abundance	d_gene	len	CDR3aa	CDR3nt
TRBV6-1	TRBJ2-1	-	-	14	CAIKRLSSYNEQFF	TGTGCCATCAAAAGGCTTAGCTCCTACAATGAGCAGTTCTTC
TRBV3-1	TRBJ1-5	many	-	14	CASSPGLDNQPQHF	TGTGCCAGCAGCCCGGGACTAGATAATCAGCCCCAGCATTTT
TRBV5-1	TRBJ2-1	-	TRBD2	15	CASSLERESYNEQFF	TGCGCCAGCAGCTTAGAGCGGGAATCCTACAATGAGCAGTTCTTC
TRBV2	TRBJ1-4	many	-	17	CASSETPFGGENEKLFF	TGTGCCAGCAGTGAAACCCCGTTCGGGGGAGAAAATGAAAAACTGTTTTTT
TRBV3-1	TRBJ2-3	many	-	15	CASSQFPGVPDTQYF	TGTGCCAGCAGTCAATTCCCGGGAGTCCCAGATACGCAGTATTTT
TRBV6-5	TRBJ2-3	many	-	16	CASSYSGSLSTDTQYF	TGTGCCAGCAGTTACTCGGGTAGCCTTAGCACAGATACGCAGTATTTT
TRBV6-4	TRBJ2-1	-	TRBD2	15	CASSDSGGPWDEQFF	TGTGCCAGCAGTGACTCGGGAGGGCCATGGGATGAGCAGTTCTTC
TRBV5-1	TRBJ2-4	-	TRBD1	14	CASSEIQGENIQYF	TGCGCCAGCAGCGAAATCCAGGGGGAAAACATTCAGTACTTC
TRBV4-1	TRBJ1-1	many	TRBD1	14	CASSGQGAGTEAFF	TGCGCCAGCAGCGGACAGGGGGCAGGGACTGAAGCTTTCTTT
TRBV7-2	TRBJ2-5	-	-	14	CASSPGISLEGKYF	TGTGCCAGCAGCCCCGGGATTTCGCTGGAAGGGAAGTACTTC
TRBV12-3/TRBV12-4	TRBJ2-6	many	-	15	CASSLWGERANVLTF	TGTGCCAGCAGTTTGTGGGGAGAACGGGCCAACGTCCTGACTTTC
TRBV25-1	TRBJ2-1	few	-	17	CASSELVDTRTYNEQFF	TGTGCCAGCAGTGAATTGGTCGATACGCGGACCTACAATGAGCAGTTCTTC
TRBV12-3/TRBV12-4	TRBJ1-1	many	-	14	CASNPPGTNTEAFF	TGTGCCAGCAACCCACCCGGGACGAACACTGAAGCTTTCTTT
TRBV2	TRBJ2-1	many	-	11	CSTGAYNEQFF	TGTTCGACGGGCGCCTACAATGAGCAGTTCTTC
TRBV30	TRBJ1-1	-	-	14	CAWRSTGAAEGAFF	TGTGCCTGGAGGTCCACGGGGGCGGCGGAGGGAGCTTTCTTT
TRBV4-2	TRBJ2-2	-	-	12	CASSPWVGELFF	TGTGCCAGCAGCCCCTGGGTCGGGGAGCTGTTTTTT
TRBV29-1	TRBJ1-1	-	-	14	CSVPQPGAPGEAFF	TGCAGCGTACCCCAGCCCGGGGCCCCTGGTGAAGCTTTCTTT
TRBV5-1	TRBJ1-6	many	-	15	CASSPRSQGDSPLHF	TGCGCCAGCAGCCCGCGGAGCCAAGGGGATTCACCCCTCCACTTT
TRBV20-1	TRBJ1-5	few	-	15	CSARDLRTANQPQHF	TGCAGTGCTAGAGATCTAAGGACAGCTAATCAGCCCCAGCATTTT
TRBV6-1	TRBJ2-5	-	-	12	CASKGLQETQYF	TGTGCCAGCAAGGGTCTACAAGAGACCCAGTACTTC
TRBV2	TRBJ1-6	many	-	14	CASSRGQSNSPLHF	TGTGCCAGCAGTCGCGGACAGAGTAATTCACCCCTCCACTTT
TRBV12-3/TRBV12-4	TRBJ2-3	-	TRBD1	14	CASTRRTGADTQYF	TGTGCCAGCACCCGAAGGACAGGAGCAGATACGCAGTATTTT
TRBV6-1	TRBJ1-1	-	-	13	CASLITANTEAFF	TGTGCCAGCCTAATAACAGCGAACACTGAAGCTTTCTTT
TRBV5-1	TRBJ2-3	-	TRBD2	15	CASSFSGRAVDTQYF	TGCGCCAGCAGCTTTAGCGGGAGGGCGGTGGATACGCAGTATTTT
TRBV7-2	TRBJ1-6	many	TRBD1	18	CASSYRDRGLYYNSPLHF	TGTGCCAGCAGCTACCGGGACAGGGGGCTATATTATAATTCACCCCTCCACTTT
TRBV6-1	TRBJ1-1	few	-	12	CASNGGNTEAFF	TGTGCCAGCAACGGGGGGAACACTGAAGCTTTCTTT
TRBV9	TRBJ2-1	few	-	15	CASSVTGGQRNEQFF	TGTGCCAGCAGCGTAACCGGAGGACAGCGAAATGAGCAGTTCTTC
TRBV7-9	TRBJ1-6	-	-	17	CASSLIEGGQNNSPLHF	TGTGCCAGCAGCCTCATTGAGGGCGGACAGAATAATTCACCCCTCCACTTT
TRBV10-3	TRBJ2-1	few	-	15	CAISESVVSYNEQFF	TGTGCCATCAGTGAGTCGGTGGTTTCCTACAATGAGCAGTTCTTC
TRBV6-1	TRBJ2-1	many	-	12	CASSRQDNEQFF	TGTGCCAGCAGTAGACAGGACAATGAGCAGTTCTTC
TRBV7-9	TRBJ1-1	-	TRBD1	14	CASSKTGASTEAFF	TGTGCCAGCAGCAAGACAGGGGCCAGCACTGAAGCTTTCTTT
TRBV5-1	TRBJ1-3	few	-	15	CASSSTWNSGNTIYF	TGCGCCAGCAGCTCCACTTGGAACTCTGGAAACACCATATATTTT
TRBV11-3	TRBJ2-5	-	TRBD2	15	CASRLGLAGGETQYF	TGTGCCAGCAGGCTAGGACTAGCGGGAGGGGAGACCCAGTACTTC
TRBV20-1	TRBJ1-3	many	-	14	CSAARDNSGNTIYF	TGCAGTGCAGCTCGGGACAACTCTGGAAACACCATATATTTT
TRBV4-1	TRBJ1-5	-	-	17	CASSQEPIGRPNQPQHF	TGCGCCAGCAGCCAAGAACCCATCGGACGGCCCAATCAGCCCCAGCATTTT
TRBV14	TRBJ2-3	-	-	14	CASSYTGSTDTQYF	TGTGCCAGCAGTTACACCGGGTCCACAGATACGCAGTATTTT
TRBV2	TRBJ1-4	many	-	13	CATLPPYNEKLFF	TGTGCCACCCTCCCCCCCTATAATGAAAAACTGTTTTTT
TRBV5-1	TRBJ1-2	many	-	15	CASSVGGFSNYGYTF	TGCGCCAGCAGCGTGGGGGGTTTCTCTAACTATGGCTACACCTTC
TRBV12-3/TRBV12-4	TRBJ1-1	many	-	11	CASTATTEAFF	TGTGCCAGCACTGCGACCACTGAAGCTTTCTTT
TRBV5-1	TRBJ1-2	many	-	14	CASSLTDGNYGYTF	TGCGCCAGCAGCTTAACGGACGGAAACTATGGCTACACCTTC
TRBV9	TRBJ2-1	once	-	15	CASSVGGDLDNEQFF	TGTGCCAGCAGCGTAGGGGGGGACTTGGACAATGAGCAGTTCTTC
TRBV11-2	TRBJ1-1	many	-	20	CASSRQSPRLFGQLNTEAFF	TGTGCCAGCAGCCGACAATCCCCTCGGTTGTTCGGACAGCTGAACACTGAAGCTTTCTTT
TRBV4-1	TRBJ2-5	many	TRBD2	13	CASSRTSGETQYF	TGCGCCAGCAGCCGGACTAGCGGAGAGACCCAGTACTTC
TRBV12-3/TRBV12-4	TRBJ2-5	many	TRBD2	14	CASSLSSGKETQYF	TGTGCCAGCAGTTTATCTAGCGGAAAAGAGACCCAGTACTTC
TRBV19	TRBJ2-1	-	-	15	CASSKSGTSYNEQFF	TGTGCCAGTAGTAAAAGCGGAACCTCCTACAATGAGCAGTTCTTC
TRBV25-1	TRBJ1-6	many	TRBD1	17	CASSERAGGNYNSPLHF	TGTGCCAGCAGTGAGAGGGCAGGGGGGAACTATAATTCACCCCTCCACTTT
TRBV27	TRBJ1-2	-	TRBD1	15	CASSGGPGQGASYTF	TGTGCCAGCAGTGGTGGTCCGGGACAGGGGGCCAGCTACACCTTC
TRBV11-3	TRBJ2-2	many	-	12	CASSLETGELFF	TGTGCCAGCAGCTTAGAAACCGGGGAGCTGTTTTTT
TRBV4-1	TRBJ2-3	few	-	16	CASSQDQVPLVDTQYF	TGCGCCAGCAGCCAAGATCAAGTCCCTCTCGTGGATACGCAGTATTTT